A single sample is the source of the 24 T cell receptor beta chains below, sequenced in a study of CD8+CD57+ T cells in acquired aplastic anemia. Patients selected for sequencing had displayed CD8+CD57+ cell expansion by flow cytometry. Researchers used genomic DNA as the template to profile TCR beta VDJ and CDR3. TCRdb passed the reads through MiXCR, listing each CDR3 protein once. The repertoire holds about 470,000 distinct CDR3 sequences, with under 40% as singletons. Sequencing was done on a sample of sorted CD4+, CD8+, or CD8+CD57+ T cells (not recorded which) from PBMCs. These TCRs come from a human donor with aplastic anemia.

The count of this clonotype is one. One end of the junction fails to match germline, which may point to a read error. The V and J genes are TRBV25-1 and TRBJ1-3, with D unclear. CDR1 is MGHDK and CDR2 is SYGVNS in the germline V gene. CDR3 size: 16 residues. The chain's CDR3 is CASSGFLQPSGNTMYF. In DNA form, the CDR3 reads TGTGCCAGCAGTGGATTCTTGCAACCCTCTGGAAACACCATGTATTTT.

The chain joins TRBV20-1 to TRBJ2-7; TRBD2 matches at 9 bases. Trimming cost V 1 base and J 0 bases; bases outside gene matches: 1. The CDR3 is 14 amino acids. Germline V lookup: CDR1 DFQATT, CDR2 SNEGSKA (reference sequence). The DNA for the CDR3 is TGCAGTGCTAGAGTAGCGGGAGTCTCCTACGAGCAGTACTTC. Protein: CSARVAGVSYEQYF.

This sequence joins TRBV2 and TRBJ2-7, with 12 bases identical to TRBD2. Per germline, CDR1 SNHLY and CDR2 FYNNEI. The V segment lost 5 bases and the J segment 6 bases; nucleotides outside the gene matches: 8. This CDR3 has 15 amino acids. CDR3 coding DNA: TGTGCCAGCAGTCCGTACCTAGCGGGGGGGCTCGAGCAGTACTTC. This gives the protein CASSPYLAGGLEQYF.

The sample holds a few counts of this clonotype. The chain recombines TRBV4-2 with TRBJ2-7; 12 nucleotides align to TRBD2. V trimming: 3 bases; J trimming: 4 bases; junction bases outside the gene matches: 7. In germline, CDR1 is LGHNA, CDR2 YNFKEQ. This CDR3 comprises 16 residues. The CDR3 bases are TGTGCCAGCAGCCACGCGACTAGCGGGAGTGTTTACGAGCAGTACTTC. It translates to CASSHATSGSVYEQYF.

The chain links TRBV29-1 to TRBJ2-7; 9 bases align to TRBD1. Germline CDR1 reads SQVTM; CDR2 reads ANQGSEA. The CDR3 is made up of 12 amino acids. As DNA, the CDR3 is TGCAGTGCCGGACAGGGGAACTACGAGCAGTACTTC. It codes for CSAGQGNYEQYF.

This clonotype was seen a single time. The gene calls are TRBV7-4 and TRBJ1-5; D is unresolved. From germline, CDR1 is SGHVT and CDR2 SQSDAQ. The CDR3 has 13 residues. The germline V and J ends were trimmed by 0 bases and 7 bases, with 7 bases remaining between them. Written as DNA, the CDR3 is TGTGCCAGCAGCTTAGCAGGACGGCAGCCCCAGCATTTT. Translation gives CASSLAGRQPQHF. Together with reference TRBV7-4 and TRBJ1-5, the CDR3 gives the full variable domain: GAGVSQSPRYKVAKRGRDVALRCDSISGHVTLYWYRQTLGQGSEVLTYSQSDAQRDKSGRPSGRFSAERPERSVSTLKIQRTEQGDSAVYLCASSLAGRQPQHFGDGTRLSIL.

The CDR3 is CASSMGQGSTEAFF. As DNA, the CDR3 is TGTGCCAGCAGCATGGGACAGGGATCTACTGAAGCTTTCTTT. This chain uses TRBV7-7 with TRBJ1-1; TRBD1 aligns across 9 bases. The CDR3 totals 14 residues. Unmatched junction bases numbered 6, after V lost 5 bases and J lost 5 bases. Germline CDR1 reads SSHAT; CDR2 reads FNYEAQ (reference sequence). Complete variable domain (other parts from reference TRBV7-7 and TRBJ1-1): GAGVSQSPRYKVTKRGQDVTLRCDPISSHATLYWYQQALGQGPEFLTYFNYEAQPDKSGLPSDRFSAERPEGSISTLTIQRTEQRDSAMYRCASSMGQGSTEAFFGQGTRLTVV.

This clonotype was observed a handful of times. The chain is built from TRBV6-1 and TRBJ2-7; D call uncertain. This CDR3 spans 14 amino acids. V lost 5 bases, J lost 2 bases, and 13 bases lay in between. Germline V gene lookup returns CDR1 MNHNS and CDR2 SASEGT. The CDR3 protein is CASSIGRNPYEQYF. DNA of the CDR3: TGTGCCAGCAGTATCGGACGGAACCCCTACGAGCAGTACTTC.

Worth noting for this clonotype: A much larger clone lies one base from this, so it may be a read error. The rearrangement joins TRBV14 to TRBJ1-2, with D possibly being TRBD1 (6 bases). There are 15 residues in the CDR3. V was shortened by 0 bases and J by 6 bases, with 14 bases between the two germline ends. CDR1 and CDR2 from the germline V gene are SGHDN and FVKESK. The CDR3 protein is CASSQEDSRIDGYTF. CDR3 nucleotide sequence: TGTGCCAGCAGCCAAGAGGACAGCAGAATCGATGGCTACACCTTC.

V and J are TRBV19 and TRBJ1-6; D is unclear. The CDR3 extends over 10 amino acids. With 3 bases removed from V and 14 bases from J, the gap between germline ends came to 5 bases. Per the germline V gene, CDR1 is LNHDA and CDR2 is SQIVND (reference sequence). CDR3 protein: CASSITSLHF. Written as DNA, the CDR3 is TGTGCCAGTAGTATTACGTCCCTCCACTTT.

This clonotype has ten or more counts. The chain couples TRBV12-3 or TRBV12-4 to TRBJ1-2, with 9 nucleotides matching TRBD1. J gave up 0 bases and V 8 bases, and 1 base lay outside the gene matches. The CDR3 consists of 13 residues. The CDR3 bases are TGTGCCAGCGGACAGGGGTCTAACTATGGCTACACCTTC. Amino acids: CASGQGSNYGYTF.

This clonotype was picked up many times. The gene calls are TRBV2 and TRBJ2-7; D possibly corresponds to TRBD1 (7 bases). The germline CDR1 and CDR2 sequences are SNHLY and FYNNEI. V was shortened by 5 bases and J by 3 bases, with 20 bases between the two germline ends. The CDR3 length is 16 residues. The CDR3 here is CASSLRWAGGFYEQYF. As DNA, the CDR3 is TGTGCCAGCAGTCTTCGGTGGGCAGGGGGGTTCTACGAGCAGTACTTC. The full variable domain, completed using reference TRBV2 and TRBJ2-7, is EPEVTQTPSHQVTQMGQEVILRCVPISNHLYFYWYRQILGQKVEFLVSFYNNEISEKSEIFDDQFSVERPDGSNFTLKIRSTKLEDSAMYFCASSLRWAGGFYEQYFGPGTRLTVT.

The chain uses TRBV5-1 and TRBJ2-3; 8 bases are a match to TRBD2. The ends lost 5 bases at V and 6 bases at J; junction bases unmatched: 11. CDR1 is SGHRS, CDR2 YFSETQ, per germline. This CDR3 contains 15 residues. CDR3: CASSVSGGAFDTQYF. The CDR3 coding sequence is TGCGCCAGCAGTGTCTCGGGGGGGGCATTCGATACGCAGTATTTT.

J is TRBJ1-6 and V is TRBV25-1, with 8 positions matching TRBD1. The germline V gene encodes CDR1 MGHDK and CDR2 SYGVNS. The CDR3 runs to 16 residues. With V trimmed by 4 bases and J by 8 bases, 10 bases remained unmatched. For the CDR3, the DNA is TGTGCCAGCAGTGGTCGGGCAGGGGGCGCGTATTCACCCCTCCACTTT. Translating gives CASSGRAGGAYSPLHF.

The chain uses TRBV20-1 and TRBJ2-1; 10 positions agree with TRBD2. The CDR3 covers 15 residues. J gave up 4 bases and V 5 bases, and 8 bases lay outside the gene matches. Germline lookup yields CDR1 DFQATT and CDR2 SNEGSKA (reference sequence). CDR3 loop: CSAVASGGGYNEQFF. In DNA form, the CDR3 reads TGCAGTGCTGTCGCCAGCGGGGGGGGTTACAATGAGCAGTTCTTC.

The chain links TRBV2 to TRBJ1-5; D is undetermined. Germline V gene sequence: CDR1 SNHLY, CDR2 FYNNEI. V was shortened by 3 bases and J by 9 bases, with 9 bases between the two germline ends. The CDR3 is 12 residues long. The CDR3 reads CASSDLGGPQHF. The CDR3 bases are TGTGCCAGCAGTGATCTGGGAGGGCCCCAGCATTTT.

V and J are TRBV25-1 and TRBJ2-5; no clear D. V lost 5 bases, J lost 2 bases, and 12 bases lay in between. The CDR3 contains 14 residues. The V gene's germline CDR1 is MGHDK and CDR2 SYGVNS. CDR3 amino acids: CASSYSGSQETQYF. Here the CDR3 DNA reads TGTGCCAGCAGTTACTCTGGGTCACAAGAGACCCAGTACTTC.

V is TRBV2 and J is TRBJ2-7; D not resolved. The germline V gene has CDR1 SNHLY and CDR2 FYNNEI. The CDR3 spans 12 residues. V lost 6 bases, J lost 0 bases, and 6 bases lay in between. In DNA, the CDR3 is TGTGCCAGCAGCGGGTTCTCCTACGAGCAGTACTTC. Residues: CASSGFSYEQYF. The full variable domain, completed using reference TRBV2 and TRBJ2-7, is EPEVTQTPSHQVTQMGQEVILRCVPISNHLYFYWYRQILGQKVEFLVSFYNNEISEKSEIFDDQFSVERPDGSNFTLKIRSTKLEDSAMYFCASSGFSYEQYFGPGTRLTVT.

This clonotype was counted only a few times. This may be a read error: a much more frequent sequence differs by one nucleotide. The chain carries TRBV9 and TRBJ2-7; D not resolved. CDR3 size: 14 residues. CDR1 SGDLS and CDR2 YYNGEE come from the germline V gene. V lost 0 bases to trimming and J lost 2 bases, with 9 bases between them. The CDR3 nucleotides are TGTGCCAGCAGCGTAGCGGATACTGCCTACGAGCAGTACTTC. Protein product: CASSVADTAYEQYF.

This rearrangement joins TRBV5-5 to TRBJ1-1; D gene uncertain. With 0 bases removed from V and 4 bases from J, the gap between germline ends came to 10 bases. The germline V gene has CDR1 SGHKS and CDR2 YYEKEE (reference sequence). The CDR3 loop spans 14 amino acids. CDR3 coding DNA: TGTGCCAGCAGCTTGGCCGGGGTTCGCACTGAAGCTTTCTTT. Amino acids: CASSLAGVRTEAFF.

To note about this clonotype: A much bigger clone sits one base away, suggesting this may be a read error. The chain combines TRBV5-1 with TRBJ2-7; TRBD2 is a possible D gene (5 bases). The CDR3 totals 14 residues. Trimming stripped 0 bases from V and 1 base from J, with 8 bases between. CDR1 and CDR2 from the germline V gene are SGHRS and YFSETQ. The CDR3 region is CASSLGWESYEQYF. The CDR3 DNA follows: TGCGCCAGCAGCTTGGGGTGGGAGTCCTACGAGCAGTACTTC.

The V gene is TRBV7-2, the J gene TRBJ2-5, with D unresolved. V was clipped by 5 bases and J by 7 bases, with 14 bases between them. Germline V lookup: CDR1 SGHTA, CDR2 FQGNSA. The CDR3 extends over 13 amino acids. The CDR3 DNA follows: TGTGCCAGCAGCGCTGGGCATGATGGGACCCAGTACTTC. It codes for CASSAGHDGTQYF.

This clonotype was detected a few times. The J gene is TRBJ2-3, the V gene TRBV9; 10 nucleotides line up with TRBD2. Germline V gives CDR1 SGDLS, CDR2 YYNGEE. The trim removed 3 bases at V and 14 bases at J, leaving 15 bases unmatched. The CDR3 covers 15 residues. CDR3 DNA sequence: TGTGCCAGCAGCGAGTCCGGGACTAGCGCCCACTCGGCGTATTTT. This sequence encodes CASSESGTSAHSAYF.

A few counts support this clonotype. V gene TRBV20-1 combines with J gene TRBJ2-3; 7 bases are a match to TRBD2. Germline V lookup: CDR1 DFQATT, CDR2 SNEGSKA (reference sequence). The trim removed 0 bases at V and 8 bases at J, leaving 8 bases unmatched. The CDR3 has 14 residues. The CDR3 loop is CSARERESRVTQYF. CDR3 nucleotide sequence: TGCAGTGCTAGAGAGCGGGAGAGTCGAGTTACGCAGTATTTT.